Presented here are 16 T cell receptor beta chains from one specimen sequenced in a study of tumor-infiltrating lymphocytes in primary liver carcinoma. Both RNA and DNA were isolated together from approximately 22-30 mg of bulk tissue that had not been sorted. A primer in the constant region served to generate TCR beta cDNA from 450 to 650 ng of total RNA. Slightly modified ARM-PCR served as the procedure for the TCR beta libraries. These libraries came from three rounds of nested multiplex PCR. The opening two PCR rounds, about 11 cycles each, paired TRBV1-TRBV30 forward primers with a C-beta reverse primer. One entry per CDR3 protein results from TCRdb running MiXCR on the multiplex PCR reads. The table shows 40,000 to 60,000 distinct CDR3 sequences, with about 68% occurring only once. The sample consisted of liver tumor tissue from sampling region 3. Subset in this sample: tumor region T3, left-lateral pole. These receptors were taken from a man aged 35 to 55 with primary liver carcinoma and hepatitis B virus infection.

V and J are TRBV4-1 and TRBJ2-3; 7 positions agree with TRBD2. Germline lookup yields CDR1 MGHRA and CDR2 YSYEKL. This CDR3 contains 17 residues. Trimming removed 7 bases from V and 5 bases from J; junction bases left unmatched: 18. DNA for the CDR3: TGCGCCAGCAACCCGTCAATTGGCGGGAGTATTGAAGATACGCAGTATTTT. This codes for CASNPSIGGSIEDTQYF.

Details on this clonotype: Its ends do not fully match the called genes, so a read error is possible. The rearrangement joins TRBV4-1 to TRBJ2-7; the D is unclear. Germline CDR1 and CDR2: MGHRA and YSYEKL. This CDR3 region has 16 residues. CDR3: CASSPDRSGRPYEKYF. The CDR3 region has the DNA TGCGCCAGCAGCCCCGACCGGTCGGGCAGACCTTACGAGAAGTACTTC.

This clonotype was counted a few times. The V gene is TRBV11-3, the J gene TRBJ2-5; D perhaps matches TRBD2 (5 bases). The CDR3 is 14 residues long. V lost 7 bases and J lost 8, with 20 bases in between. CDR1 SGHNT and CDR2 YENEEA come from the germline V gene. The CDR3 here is CASNPGIAHGTQYF. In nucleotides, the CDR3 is TGTGCCAGCAACCCCGGGATAGCGCATGGTACCCAGTACTTC.

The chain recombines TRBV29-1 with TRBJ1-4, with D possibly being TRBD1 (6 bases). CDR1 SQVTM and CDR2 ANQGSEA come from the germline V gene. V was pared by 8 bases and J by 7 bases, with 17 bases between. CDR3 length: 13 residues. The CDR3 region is CSLVQGKGEKLFF. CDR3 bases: TGCAGCCTTGTTCAGGGGAAGGGTGAAAAACTGTTTTTT.

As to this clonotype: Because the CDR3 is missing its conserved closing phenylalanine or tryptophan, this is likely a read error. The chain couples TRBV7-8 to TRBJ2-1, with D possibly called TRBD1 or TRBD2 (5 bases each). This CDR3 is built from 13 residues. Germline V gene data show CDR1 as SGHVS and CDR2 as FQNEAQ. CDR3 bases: TGTGTCAGCGTGGGACGGGGCAGTGATGAGCAGTTCTTA. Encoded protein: CVSVGRGSDEQFL.

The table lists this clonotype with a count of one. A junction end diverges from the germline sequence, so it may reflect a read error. CDR3 in DNA: TGCGCCAGCAGCTTAGCCCAACCGGGAGGGACACATGATACGCAGTATTTT. This sequence encodes CASSLAQPGGTHDTQYF. V and J are TRBV7-8 and TRBJ2-3; 8 nucleotides align to TRBD2. This CDR3 region has 17 residues. CDR1 and CDR2 (germline): SGHVS, FQNEAQ.

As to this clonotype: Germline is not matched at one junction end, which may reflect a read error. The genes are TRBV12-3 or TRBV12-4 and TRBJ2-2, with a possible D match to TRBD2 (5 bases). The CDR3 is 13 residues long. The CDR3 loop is CASSSLKTGELFF. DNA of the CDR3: TGTGCCAGCAGTTCCTTGAAGACCGGGGAACTGTTTTTT.

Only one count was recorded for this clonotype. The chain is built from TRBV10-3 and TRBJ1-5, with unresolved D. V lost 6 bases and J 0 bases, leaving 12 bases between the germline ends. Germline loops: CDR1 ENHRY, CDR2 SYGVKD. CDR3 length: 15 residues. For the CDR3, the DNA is TGTGCCATCAGGAAGGACGACGATAGCAATCAGCCCCAGCATTTT. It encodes CAIRKDDDSNQPQHF.

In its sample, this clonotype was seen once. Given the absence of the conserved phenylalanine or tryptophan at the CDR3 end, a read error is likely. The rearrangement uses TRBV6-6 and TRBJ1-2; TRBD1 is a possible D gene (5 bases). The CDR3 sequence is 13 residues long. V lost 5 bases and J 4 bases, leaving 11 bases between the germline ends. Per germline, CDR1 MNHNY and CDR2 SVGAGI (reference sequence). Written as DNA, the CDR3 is TGTGCCAGCAGTCAACGTGACAGCTATGGCTACACCCTC. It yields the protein CASSQRDSYGYTL.

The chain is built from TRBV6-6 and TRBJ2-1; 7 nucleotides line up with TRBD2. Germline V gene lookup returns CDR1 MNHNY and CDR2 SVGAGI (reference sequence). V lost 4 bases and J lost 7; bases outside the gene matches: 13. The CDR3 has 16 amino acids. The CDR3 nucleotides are TGTGCCAGCAGTTCCACATGTGACCAAGCGGGGAATGAGCAGTTCTTC. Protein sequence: CASSSTCDQAGNEQFF.

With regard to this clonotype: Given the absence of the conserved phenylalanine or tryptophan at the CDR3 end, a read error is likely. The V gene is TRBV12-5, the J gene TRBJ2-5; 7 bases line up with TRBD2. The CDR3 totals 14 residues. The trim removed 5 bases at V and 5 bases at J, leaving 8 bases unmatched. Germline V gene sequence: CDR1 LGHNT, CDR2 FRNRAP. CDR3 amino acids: CASGIGDYRETQYL. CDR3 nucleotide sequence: TGTGCTAGTGGTATTGGGGACTACAGGGAGACCCAGTACCTC.

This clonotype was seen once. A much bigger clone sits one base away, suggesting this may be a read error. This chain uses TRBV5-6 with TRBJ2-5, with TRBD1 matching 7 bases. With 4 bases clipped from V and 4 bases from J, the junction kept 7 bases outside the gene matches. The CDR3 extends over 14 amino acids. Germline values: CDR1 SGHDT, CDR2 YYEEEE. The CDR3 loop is CASSRQGEVETQYF. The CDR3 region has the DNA TGTGCCAGCAGCAGACAGGGCGAGGTAGAGACCCAGTACTTC.

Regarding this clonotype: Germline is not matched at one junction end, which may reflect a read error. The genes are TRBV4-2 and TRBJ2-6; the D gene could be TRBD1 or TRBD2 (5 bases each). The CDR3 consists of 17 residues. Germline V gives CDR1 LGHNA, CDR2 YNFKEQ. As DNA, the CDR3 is TGTGCCAGCAGTCCAGAGGGGCGTCACTCTGGGGCCAACATCCTGACTTTC. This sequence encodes CASSPEGRHSGANILTF.

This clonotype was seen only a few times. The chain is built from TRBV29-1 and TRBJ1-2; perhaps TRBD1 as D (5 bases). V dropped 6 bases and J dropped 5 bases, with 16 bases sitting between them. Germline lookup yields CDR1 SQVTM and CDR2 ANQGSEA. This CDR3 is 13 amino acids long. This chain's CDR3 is CSVLYGTGYGYTF. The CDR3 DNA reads TGCAGCGTCCTCTACGGGACGGGATATGGCTACACCTTC.

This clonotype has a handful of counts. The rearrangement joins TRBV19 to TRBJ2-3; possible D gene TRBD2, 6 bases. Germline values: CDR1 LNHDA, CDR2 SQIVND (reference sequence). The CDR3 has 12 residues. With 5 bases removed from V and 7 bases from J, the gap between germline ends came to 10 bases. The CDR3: CASSLAGNTQYF. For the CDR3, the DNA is TGTGCCAGTAGTCTCGCGGGAAATACGCAGTATTTT.

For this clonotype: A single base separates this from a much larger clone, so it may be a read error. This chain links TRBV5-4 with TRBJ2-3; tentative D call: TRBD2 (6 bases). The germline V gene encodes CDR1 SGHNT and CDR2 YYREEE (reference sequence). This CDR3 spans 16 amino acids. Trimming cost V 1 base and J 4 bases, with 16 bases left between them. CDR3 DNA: TGTGCCAGCAGCTTGACTAGCAGGTCTGGGGCAGATACGCAGTATTTT. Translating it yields CASSLTSRSGADTQYF. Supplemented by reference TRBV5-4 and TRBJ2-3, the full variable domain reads ETGVTQSPTHLIKTRGQQVTLRCSSQSGHNTVSWYQQALGQGPQFIFQYYREEENGRGNFPPRFSGLQFPNYSSELNVNALELDDSALYLCASSLTSRSGADTQYFGPGTRLTVL.